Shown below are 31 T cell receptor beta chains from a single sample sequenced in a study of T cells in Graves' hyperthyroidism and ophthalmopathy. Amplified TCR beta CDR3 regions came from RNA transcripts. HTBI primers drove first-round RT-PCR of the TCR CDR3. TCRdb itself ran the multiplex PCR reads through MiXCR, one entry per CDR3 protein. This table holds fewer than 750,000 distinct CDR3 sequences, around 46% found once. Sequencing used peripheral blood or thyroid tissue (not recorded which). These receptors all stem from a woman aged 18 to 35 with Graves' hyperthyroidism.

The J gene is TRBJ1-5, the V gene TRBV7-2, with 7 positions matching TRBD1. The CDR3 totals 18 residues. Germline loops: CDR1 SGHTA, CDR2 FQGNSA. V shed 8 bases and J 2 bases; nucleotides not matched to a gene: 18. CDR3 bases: TGTGCCAGCGTCACGTCCCGGGACAGTGTATTCGGCAATCAGCCCCAGCATTTT. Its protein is CASVTSRDSVFGNQPQHF.

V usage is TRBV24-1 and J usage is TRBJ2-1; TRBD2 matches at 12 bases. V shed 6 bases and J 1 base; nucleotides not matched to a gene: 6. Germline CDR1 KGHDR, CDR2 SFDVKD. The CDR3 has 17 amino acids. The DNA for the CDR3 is TGTGCCACCAGTCTAGCGGGAGGGCCGAAGTCCTACAATGAGCAGTTCTTC. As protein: CATSLAGGPKSYNEQFF.

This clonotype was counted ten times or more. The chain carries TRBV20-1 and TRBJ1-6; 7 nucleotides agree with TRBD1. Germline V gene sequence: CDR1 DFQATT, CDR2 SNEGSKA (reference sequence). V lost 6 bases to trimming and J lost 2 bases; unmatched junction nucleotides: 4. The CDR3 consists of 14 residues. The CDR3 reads CSALGTAYNSPLHF. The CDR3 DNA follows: TGCAGTGCCCTCGGGACAGCCTATAATTCACCCCTCCACTTT.

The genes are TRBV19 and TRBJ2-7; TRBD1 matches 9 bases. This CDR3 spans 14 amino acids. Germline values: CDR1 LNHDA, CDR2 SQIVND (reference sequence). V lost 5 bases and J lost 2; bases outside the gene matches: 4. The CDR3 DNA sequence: TGTGCCAGTAGTTTTGGGACAGGGACCTACGAGCAGTACTTC. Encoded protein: CASSFGTGTYEQYF.

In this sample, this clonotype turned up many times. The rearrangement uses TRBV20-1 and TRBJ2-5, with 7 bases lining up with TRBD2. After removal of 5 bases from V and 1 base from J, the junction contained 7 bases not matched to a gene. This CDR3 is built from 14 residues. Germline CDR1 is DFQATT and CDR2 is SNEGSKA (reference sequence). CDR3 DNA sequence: TGCAGTGCTGGAAGTATAGCGGGCCAAGAGACCCAGTACTTC. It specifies CSAGSIAGQETQYF.

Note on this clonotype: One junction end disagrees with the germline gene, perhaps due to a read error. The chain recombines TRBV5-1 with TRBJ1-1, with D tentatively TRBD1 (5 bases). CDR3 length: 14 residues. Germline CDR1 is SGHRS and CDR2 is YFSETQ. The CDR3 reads CASSLRQGNTEVFF. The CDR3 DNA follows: TGCGCCAGCAGCTTGCGGCAGGGAAACACTGAAGTTTTCTTT.

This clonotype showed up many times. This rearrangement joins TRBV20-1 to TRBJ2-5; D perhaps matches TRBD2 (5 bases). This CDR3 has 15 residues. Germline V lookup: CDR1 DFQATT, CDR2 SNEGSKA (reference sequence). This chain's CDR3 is CSATAGARVGETQYF. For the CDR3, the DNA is TGCAGCGCCACCGCGGGCGCCAGAGTGGGAGAGACCCAGTACTTC.

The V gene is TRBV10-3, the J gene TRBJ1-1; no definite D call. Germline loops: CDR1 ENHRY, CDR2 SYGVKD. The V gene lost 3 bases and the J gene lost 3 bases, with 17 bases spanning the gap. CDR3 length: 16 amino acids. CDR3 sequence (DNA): TGTGCCATCAGTGAACGGACTTCGGATGGCTACACTGAAGCTTTCTTT. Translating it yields CAISERTSDGYTEAFF.

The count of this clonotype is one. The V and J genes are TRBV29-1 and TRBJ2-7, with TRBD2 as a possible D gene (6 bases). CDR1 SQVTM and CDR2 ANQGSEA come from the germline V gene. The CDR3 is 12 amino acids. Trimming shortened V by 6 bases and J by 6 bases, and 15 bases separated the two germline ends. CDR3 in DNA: TGCAGCGTAGCTAGGCGGGGTGGCGAGCAGTACTTC. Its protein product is CSVARRGGEQYF.

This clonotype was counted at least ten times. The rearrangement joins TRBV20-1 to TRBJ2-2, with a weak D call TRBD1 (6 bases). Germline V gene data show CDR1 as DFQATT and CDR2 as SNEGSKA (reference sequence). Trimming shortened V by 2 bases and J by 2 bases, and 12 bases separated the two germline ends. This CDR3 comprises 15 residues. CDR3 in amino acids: CSARSQGRNTGELFF. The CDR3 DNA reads TGCAGTGCTAGAAGTCAGGGGCGTAACACCGGGGAGCTGTTTTTT.

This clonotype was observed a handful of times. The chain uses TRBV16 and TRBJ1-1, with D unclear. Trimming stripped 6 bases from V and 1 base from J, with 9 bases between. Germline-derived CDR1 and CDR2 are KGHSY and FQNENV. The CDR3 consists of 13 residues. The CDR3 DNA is TGTGCCAGCAGTCCAGAAAGGAACACTGAAGCTTTCTTT. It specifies CASSPERNTEAFF.

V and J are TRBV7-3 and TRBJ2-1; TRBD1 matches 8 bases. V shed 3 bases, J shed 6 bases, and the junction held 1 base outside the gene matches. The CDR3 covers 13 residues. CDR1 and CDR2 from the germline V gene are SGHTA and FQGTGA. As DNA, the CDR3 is TGTGCCAGCAGCTTCGACAGGGGCAATGAGCAGTTCTTC. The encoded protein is CASSFDRGNEQFF.

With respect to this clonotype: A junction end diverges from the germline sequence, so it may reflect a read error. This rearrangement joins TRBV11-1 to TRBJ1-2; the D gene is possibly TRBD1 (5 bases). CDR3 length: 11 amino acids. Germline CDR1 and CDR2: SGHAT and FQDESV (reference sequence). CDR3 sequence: CASRPNRDSLF. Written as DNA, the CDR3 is TGTGCCAGCAGACCGAACCGGGACTCTCTTTTC.

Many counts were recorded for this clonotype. The CDR3 here is CSATGTGQETQYF. The DNA for the CDR3 is TGCAGTGCGACTGGGACAGGGCAAGAGACCCAGTACTTC. The chain employs TRBV20-1 and TRBJ2-5; TRBD1 matches at 9 bases. The CDR3 has 13 residues. Unmatched junction bases numbered 4, after V lost 6 bases and J lost 2 bases. Germline V gene sequence: CDR1 DFQATT, CDR2 SNEGSKA (reference sequence).

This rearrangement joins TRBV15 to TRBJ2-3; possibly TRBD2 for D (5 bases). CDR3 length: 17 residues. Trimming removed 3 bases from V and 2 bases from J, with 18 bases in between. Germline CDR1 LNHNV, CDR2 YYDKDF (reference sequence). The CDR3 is CATSRKPFGGSTDTQYF. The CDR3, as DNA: TGTGCCACCAGCAGGAAGCCTTTTGGCGGGTCCACAGATACGCAGTATTTT.

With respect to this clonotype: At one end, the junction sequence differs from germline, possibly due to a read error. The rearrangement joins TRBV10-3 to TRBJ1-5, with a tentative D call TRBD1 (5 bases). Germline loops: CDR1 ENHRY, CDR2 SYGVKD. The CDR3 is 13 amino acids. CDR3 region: CATSETDNRPQHF. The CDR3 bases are TGTGCCACCAGTGAGACAGACAATCGGCCCCAGCATTTT.

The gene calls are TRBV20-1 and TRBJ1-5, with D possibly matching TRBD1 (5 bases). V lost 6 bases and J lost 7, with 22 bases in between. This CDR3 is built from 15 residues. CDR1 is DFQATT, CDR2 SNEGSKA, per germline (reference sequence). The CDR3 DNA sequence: TGCAGTGCCCTGGGCGCAGGGAGCGGCGAGCAGCCCCAGCATTTT. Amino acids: CSALGAGSGEQPQHF.

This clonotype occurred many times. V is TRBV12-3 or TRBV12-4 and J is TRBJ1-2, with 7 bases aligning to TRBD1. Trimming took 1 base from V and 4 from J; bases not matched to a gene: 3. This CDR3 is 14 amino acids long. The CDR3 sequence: CASSLEGDSYGYTF. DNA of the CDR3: TGTGCCAGCAGTTTAGAGGGGGACAGCTATGGCTACACCTTC.

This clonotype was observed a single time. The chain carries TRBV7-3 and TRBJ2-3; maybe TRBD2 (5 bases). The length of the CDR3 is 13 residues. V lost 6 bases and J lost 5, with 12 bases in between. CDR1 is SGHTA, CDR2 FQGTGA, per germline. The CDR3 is CASSPSAGDTQYF. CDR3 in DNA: TGTGCCAGCAGTCCCAGCGCGGGAGATACGCAGTATTTT.

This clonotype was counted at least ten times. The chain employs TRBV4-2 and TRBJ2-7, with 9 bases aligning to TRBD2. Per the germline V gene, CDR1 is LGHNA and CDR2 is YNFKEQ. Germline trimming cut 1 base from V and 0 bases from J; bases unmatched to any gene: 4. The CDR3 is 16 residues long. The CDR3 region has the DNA TGTGCCAGCAGCCAAGGAGCTAGCGGGGTCTCCTACGAGCAGTACTTC. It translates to CASSQGASGVSYEQYF.

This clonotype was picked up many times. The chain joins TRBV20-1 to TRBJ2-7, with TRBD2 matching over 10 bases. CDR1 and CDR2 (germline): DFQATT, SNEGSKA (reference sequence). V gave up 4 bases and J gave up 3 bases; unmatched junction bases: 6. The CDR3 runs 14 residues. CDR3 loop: CSAISGRDYYEQYF. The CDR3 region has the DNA TGCAGTGCTATCAGCGGGAGGGATTACTACGAGCAGTACTTC.

DNA for the CDR3: TGTGCCAGCAGGCAACGCGCGAACACCGGGGAGCTGTTTTTT. Translating it yields CASRQRANTGELFF. This chain links TRBV7-3 with TRBJ2-2, with unresolved D. Germline V gene lookup returns CDR1 SGHTA and CDR2 FQGTGA. The germline V and J ends were trimmed by 6 bases and 0 bases, with 8 bases remaining between them. The CDR3 loop spans 14 amino acids. The full variable domain, rest sourced from reference TRBV7-3 and TRBJ2-2, is GAGVSQTPSNKVTEKGKYVELRCDPISGHTALYWYRQSLGQGPEFLIYFQGTGAADDSGLPNDRFFAVRPEGSVSTLKIQRTERGDSAVYLCASRQRANTGELFFGEGSRLTVL.

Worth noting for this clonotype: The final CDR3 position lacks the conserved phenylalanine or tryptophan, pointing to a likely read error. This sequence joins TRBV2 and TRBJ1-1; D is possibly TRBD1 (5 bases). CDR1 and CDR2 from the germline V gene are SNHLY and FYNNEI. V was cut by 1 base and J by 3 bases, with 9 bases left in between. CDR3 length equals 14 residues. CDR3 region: CASSEESGHTEAFL. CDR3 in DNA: TGTGCCAGCAGTGAAGAGTCAGGGCACACTGAAGCTTTCCTT.

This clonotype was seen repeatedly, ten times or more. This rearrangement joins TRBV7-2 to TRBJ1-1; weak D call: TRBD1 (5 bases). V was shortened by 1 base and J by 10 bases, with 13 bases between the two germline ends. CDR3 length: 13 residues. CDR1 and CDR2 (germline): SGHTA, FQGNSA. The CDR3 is CASSLVGPRGAFF. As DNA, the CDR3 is TGTGCCAGCAGCTTAGTTGGTCCTAGGGGAGCTTTCTTT.

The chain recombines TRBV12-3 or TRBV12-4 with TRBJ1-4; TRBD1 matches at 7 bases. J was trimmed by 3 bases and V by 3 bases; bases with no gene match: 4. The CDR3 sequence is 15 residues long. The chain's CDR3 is CASSFTGAANEKLFF. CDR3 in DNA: TGTGCCAGCAGTTTCACAGGGGCGGCTAATGAAAAACTGTTTTTT.

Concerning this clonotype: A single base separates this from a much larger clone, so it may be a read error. The CDR3 nucleotides read TGTGCTTGCCGGTTAGGGGGATTATACGAGCAGTACTTC. This sequence encodes CACRLGGLYEQYF. The V and J genes are TRBV12-3 or TRBV12-4 and TRBJ2-7; weak D call: TRBD1 (6 bases). The CDR3 has 13 amino acids.

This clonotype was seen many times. CDR3 residues: CASSSIGQGDEQYF. The CDR3 DNA reads TGTGCCAGCAGCTCAATCGGACAGGGCGACGAGCAGTACTTC. J is TRBJ2-7 and V is TRBV7-9, with TRBD1 matching 8 bases. Germline lookup yields CDR1 SEHNR and CDR2 FQNEAQ (reference sequence). The CDR3 spans 14 residues. With 4 bases clipped from V and 5 bases from J, the junction kept 7 bases outside the gene matches.

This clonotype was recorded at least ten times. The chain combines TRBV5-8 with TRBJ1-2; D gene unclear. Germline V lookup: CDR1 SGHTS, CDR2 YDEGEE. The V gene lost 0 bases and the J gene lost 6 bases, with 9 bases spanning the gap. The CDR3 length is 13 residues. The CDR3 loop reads CASSLAQLNGYTF. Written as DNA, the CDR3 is TGTGCCAGCAGCTTGGCTCAGCTTAATGGCTACACCTTC.

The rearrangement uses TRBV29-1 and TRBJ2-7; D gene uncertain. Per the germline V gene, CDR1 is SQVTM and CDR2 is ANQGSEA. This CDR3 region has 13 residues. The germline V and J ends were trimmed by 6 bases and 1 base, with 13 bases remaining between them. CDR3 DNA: TGCAGCGTGAGGAAACCGATTTCCTACGAGCAGTACTTC. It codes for CSVRKPISYEQYF.

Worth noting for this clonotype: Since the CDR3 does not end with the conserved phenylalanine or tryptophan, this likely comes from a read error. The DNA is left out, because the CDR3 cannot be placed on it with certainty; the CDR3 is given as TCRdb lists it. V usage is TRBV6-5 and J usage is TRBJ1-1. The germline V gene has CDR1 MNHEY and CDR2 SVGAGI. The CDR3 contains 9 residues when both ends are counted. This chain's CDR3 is CASSPTANY.

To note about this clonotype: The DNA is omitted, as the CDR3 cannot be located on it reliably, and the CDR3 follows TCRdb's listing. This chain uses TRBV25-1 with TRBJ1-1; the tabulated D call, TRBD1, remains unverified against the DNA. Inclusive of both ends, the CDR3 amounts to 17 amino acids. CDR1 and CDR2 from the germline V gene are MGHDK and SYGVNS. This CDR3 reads CACSARGDRGFVTEAFF.